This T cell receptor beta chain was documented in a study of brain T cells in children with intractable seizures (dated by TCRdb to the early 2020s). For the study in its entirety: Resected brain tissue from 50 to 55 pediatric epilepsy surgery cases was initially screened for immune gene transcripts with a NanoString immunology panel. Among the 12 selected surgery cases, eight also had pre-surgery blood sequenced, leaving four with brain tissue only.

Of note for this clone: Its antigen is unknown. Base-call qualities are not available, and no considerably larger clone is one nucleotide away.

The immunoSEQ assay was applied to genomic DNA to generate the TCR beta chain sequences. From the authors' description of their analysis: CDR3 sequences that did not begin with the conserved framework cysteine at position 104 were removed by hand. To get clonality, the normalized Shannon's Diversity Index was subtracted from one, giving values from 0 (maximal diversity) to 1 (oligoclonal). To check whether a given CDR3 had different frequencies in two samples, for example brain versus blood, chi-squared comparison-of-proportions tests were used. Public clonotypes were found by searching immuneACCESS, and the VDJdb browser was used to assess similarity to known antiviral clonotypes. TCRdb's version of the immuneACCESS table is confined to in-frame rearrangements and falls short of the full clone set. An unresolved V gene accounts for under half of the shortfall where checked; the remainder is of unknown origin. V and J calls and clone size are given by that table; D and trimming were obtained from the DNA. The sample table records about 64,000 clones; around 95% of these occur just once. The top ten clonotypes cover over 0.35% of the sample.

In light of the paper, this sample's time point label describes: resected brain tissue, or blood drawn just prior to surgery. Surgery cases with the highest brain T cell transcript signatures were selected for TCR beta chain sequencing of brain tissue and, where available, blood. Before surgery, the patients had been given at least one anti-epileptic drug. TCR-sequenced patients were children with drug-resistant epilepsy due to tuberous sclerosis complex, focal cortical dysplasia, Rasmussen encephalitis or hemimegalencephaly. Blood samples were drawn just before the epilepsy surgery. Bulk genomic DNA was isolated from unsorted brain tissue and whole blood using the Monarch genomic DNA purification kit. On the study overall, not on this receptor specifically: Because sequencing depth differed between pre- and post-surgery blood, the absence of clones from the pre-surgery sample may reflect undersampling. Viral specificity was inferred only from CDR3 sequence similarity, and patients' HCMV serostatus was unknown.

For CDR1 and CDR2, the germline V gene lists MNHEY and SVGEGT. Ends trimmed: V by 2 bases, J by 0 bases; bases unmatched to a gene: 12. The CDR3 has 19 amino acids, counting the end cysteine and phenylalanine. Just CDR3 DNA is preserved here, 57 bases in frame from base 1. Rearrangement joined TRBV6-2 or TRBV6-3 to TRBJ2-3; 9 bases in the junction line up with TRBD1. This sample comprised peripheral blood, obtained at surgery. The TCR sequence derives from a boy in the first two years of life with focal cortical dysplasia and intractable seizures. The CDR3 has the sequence CASSYIKGQGITSTDTQYF. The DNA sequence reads TGTGCCAGCAGTTACATAAAGGGACAGGGAATAACGAGCACAGATACGCAGTATTTT.